The present TCR beta chain was sequenced within a study of blood T cell repertoires in COVID-19. Study-wide context: From the United States, Italy and Spain came samples of acute and convalescent COVID-19. PBMCs, B-cell-depleted T cells, or T cells provided the cDNA or gDNA that made up the material.

The CDR3 is 13 residues long. Per the germline V gene, CDR1 is GTSNPN and CDR2 is SVGIG (reference sequence). With 0 bases removed from V and 4 bases from J, the gap between germline ends came to 9 bases. Per the original data handling: Researchers report that nucleated cell counts were estimated from reference gene primer amplification. Assay used: immunoSEQ multiplex PCR; TCRdb lists only in-frame clones, some missing. V and J calls and clone size come straight from that table; D and trimming were deduced from the DNA. The table lists 150,000 or so clones, roughly 89% of them singletons, with around 1.5% in the top ten.

The genes are TRBV30 and TRBJ1-1; a possible D gene is TRBD1 (5 bases). The source of this sequence is a woman aged 45-65 years with acute or convalescent COVID-19. Source material: peripheral blood. Here the CDR3 DNA reads TGTGCCTGGAGTGTGTGGGGCAGCACTGAAGCTTTCTTT. It translates to CAWSVWGSTEAFF.